This is a list of T cell receptor beta chains from one sample in a study of blood T cell repertoires in COVID-19. The assay was immunoSEQ multiplex PCR, and TCRdb's table has in-frame clones only and misses some. The data contain approximately 400,000 clones, roughly nine tenths of them singletons. Sequences were obtained from PBMCs or T cells enriched from blood (not recorded which). The receptors come from a woman between 35 and 50 years old who had been exposed to COVID-19. Both conserved end residues are part of each CDR3.

V	CDR3
TRBV9	CASSQGGGQLLYGYTF
TRBV3-1/TRBV3-2	CASSLGRGTEAFF
TRBV19	CASSSTEGGRYEQYF
TRBV19	CASNFGIYQETQYF
TRBV19	CASTLPGSRGYTF
TRBV2	CASSPRRGTEAFF
TRBV29-1	CSVVGTDGGYTF
TRBV6-5	CASSSFRNQPQHF
TRBV11-2	CASSWQGEVNTEAFF
TRBV5-6	CASSLVSSGSFAAAFF
TRBV5-1	CASSYRTSGDNEQFF
TRBV19	CASSIGRGASNQPQHF
TRBV6-5	CASSYSRPLGNEQFF
TRBV7-8	CASSKTGAGNTIYF
TRBV13	CASSLRPHPSGPTYEQYF
TRBV18	CASSPLTGTSYAGELFF
TRBV5-1	CASSPTPGRGDQPQHF
TRBV19	CASTPLGQGGEKLFF
TRBV2	CASRGGQGGYGYTF
TRBV27	CASSGAGVWDNQPQHF
TRBV19	CASSRGGRTEAFF
TRBV5-6	CASSLTGGDTDTQYF
TRBV3-1/TRBV3-2	CASSRQGTVRYF
TRBV30	CAWMSGLLTDTQYF
TRBV6-5	CASTLGQGAVGYTF
TRBV15	CATSRSWTSGRDLDGELFF
TRBV11-2	CASSLGTGVREQYF
TRBV6-2/TRBV6-3	CASSRLAGANGELFF